The 32 T cell receptor beta chains below come from one sample, sequenced in a study of lymphopenia after photon versus proton radiotherapy. The assay was immunoSEQ multiplex PCR, and TCRdb's table has in-frame clones only and misses some. The table shows just over 30,000 clones, with 94% occurring only once. This sample comprised peripheral blood, obtained from a patient treated with photon-based radiotherapy. The receptors stem from a woman in her forties or fifties with cholangiocarcinoma.

This clone was recorded once. The V and J genes are TRBV4-3 and TRBJ2-1; D gene ambiguous. The V end was cut by 0 bases, the J end by 6 bases, with 18 bases between. This CDR3 spans 17 amino acids. CDR1 is LGHNA and CDR2 is YSLEER in the germline V gene. CDR3 region: CASSQEVSVWGFNEQFF. As DNA, the CDR3 is TGCGCCAGCAGCCAAGAAGTCTCGGTATGGGGATTCAATGAGCAGTTCTTC.

The genes are TRBV18 and TRBJ1-5; unclear D gene. Trimming cost V 3 bases and J 3 bases, with 12 bases left between them. This CDR3 is built from 15 residues. Germline CDR1 KGHSH, CDR2 LQKENI. The CDR3: CASSPQVAINQPQHF. The CDR3 nucleotides are TGTGCCAGCTCACCCCAGGTGGCAATCAATCAGCCCCAGCATTTT.

J is TRBJ2-3 and V is TRBV11-2; tentative D call: TRBD2 (6 bases). Trimming stripped 4 bases from V and 2 bases from J, with 10 bases between. Per the germline V gene, CDR1 is SGHAT and CDR2 is FQNNGV. The CDR3 is 14 residues long. CDR3 in amino acids: CASSSWDFTDTQYF. CDR3 sequence (DNA): TGTGCCAGCAGCTCCTGGGACTTCACAGATACGCAGTATTTT.

The chain combines TRBV2 with TRBJ1-2, with no clear D. V was pared by 8 bases and J by 8 bases, with 9 bases between. CDR3 length: 10 residues. Germline V gene sequence: CDR1 SNHLY, CDR2 FYNNEI. The CDR3 reads CASFFRGYTF. CDR3 DNA sequence: TGTGCCAGCTTTTTCCGAGGCTACACCTTC. The whole variable domain, remainder taken from reference TRBV2 and TRBJ1-2, is EPEVTQTPSHQVTQMGQEVILRCVPISNHLYFYWYRQILGQKVEFLVSFYNNEISEKSEIFDDQFSVERPDGSNFTLKIRSTKLEDSAMYFCASFFRGYTFGSGTRLTVV.

V usage is TRBV5-4 and J usage is TRBJ1-5; D unresolved. V was pared by 0 bases and J by 5 bases, with 9 bases between. Germline CDR1 reads SGHNT; CDR2 reads YYREEE (reference sequence). This CDR3 is built from 14 residues. DNA of the CDR3: TGTGCCAGCAGCTTGGGAGGGCCGGATCAGCCCCAGCATTTT. Its protein is CASSLGGPDQPQHF. Full variable domain (missing parts from reference TRBV5-4 and TRBJ1-5): ETGVTQSPTHLIKTRGQQVTLRCSSQSGHNTVSWYQQALGQGPQFIFQYYREEENGRGNFPPRFSGLQFPNYSSELNVNALELDDSALYLCASSLGGPDQPQHFGDGTRLSIL.

The genes are TRBV6-5 and TRBJ2-7, with no clear D. Germline values: CDR1 MNHEY, CDR2 SVGAGI. V was clipped by 0 bases and J by 6 bases, with 12 bases between them. The CDR3 runs to 14 residues. The CDR3 is CASSYSMSFGEQYF. The CDR3 DNA reads TGTGCCAGCAGTTACTCGATGTCTTTTGGCGAGCAGTACTTC.

The chain links TRBV5-1 to TRBJ1-3; possibly TRBD1 for D (6 bases). In germline, CDR1 is SGHRS, CDR2 YFSETQ. V lost 6 bases and J lost 3, with 16 bases in between. The CDR3 extends over 15 amino acids. DNA of the CDR3: TGCGCCAGCACGAAGGACGGGGGGCTTGGAAACACCATATATTTT. Encoded protein: CASTKDGGLGNTIYF.

V is TRBV7-1 and J is TRBJ1-3, with no clear D. TRBV7-1 is designated an ORF whose function remains uncertain. The CDR3 loop spans 14 amino acids. Trimming took 3 bases from V and 0 from J, leaving 6 bases between them. CDR3: CASSSGLSGNTIYF. The CDR3 DNA reads TGTGCCAGCAGCTCGGGCCTCTCTGGAAACACCATATATTTT.

The rearrangement links TRBV7-2 to TRBJ1-1, with D unresolved. Trimming took 4 bases from V and 5 from J, leaving 17 bases between them. The CDR3 contains 15 residues. Germline-derived CDR1 and CDR2 are SGHTA and FQGNSA. The CDR3 loop is CASSSRSRTGTEAFF. The DNA for the CDR3 is TGTGCCAGCAGCTCCCGCAGCAGGACGGGGACTGAAGCTTTCTTT. Supplemented by reference TRBV7-2 and TRBJ1-1, the full variable domain reads GAGVSQSPSNKVTEKGKDVELRCDPISGHTALYWYRQSLGQGLEFLIYFQGNSAPDKSGLPSDRFSAERTGGSVSTLTIQRTQQEDSAVYLCASSSRSRTGTEAFFGQGTRLTVV.

This rearrangement joins TRBV18 to TRBJ1-5; 7 bases are a match to TRBD1. The V segment lost 2 bases and the J segment 0 bases; nucleotides outside the gene matches: 10. The CDR3 is 18 residues long. CDR1 is KGHSH, CDR2 LQKENI, per germline. The CDR3 nucleotides are TGTGCCAGCTCACCAATCATGGGACAGCCGGATAGCAATCAGCCCCAGCATTTT. Residues: CASSPIMGQPDSNQPQHF.

The J gene is TRBJ2-7, the V gene TRBV7-9; D is undetermined. The CDR3 is 12 residues long. V lost 5 bases, J lost 0 bases, and 5 bases lay in between. Germline V gene sequence: CDR1 SEHNR, CDR2 FQNEAQ (reference sequence). The CDR3 reads CASSPRSYEQYF. CDR3 bases: TGTGCCAGCAGCCCCCGCTCCTACGAGCAGTACTTC. Complete variable domain (other parts from reference TRBV7-9 and TRBJ2-7): DTGVSQNPRHKITKRGQNVTFRCDPISEHNRLYWYRQTLGQGPEFLTYFQNEAQLEKSRLLSDRFSAERPKGSFSTLEIQRTEQGDSAMYLCASSPRSYEQYFGPGTRLTVT.

The chain carries TRBV5-1 and TRBJ1-1, with TRBD1 matching over 7 bases. The germline CDR1 and CDR2 sequences are SGHRS and YFSETQ. Trimming removed 0 bases from V and 11 bases from J; junction bases left unmatched: 7. The CDR3 contains 13 residues. CDR3 region: CASSLAGTAIAFF. For the CDR3, the DNA is TGCGCCAGCAGCTTGGCCGGGACAGCGATCGCTTTCTTT. Using reference TRBV5-1 and TRBJ1-1 for the parts outside the CDR3, the full variable domain is KAGVTQTPRYLIKTRGQQVTLSCSPISGHRSVSWYQQTPGQGLQFLFEYFSETQRNKGNFPGRFSGRQFSNSRSEMNVSTLELGDSALYLCASSLAGTAIAFFGQGTRLTVV.

V usage is TRBV7-8 and J usage is TRBJ2-7; TRBD1 matches at 7 bases. This CDR3 spans 16 amino acids. V lost 1 base and J lost 5; bases outside the gene matches: 11. CDR1 and CDR2 from the germline V gene are SGHVS and FQNEAQ. The CDR3: CASSLGLRGYVDEQYF. As DNA, the CDR3 is TGTGCCAGCAGCTTAGGTCTCAGGGGGTACGTGGACGAGCAGTACTTC.

This chain uses TRBV7-9 with TRBJ1-4; D is ambiguous. Germline V gives CDR1 SEHNR, CDR2 FQNEAQ (reference sequence). This CDR3 comprises 14 residues. V was pared by 5 bases and J by 4 bases, with 11 bases between. The CDR3 protein is CASSNRINNEKLFF. The CDR3 bases are TGTGCCAGCAGCAATAGGATTAATAATGAAAAACTGTTTTTT.

The chain recombines TRBV4-3 with TRBJ1-4, with 7 bases lining up with TRBD1. Germline V gene lookup returns CDR1 LGHNA and CDR2 YSLEER. This CDR3 contains 17 residues. V shed 0 bases and J 6 bases; nucleotides not matched to a gene: 10. The CDR3 protein is CASSQDGPTGTYEKLFF. The CDR3 nucleotides are TGCGCCAGCAGCCAAGATGGGCCGACAGGGACGTATGAAAAACTGTTTTTT.

For the CDR3, the DNA is TGTGCCAGCAGCTCTGCACAGACGAACACCGGGGAGCTGTTTTTT. Protein product: CASSSAQTNTGELFF. The chain recombines TRBV7-2 with TRBJ2-2; D is unclear. V was shortened by 4 bases and J by 0 bases, with 9 bases between the two germline ends. Germline V gene sequence: CDR1 SGHTA, CDR2 FQGNSA. The CDR3 spans 15 residues.

The V and J genes are TRBV7-9 and TRBJ2-4; D may match TRBD1 or TRBD2 (5 bases each). CDR3 size: 17 residues. With 2 bases removed from V and 0 bases from J, the gap between germline ends came to 14 bases. Germline CDR1 SEHNR, CDR2 FQNEAQ (reference sequence). The CDR3 loop is CASSLSLGVLAKNIQYF. The CDR3 bases are TGTGCCAGCAGCTTATCGTTGGGGGTTCTAGCCAAAAACATTCAGTACTTC.

This chain connects TRBV27 to TRBJ1-2; D perhaps matches TRBD1 (6 bases). Germline V gives CDR1 MNHEY, CDR2 SMNVEV (reference sequence). V was clipped by 3 bases and J by 4 bases, with 12 bases between them. This CDR3 is 14 amino acids long. DNA of the CDR3: TGTGCCAGCAGTTTTGGGGGGGCAGGCTATGGCTACACCTTC. As protein: CASSFGGAGYGYTF.

The genes are TRBV4-3 and TRBJ1-2; weak D call: TRBD1 (6 bases). Per the germline V gene, CDR1 is LGHNA and CDR2 is YSLEER. The CDR3 loop spans 16 amino acids. Trimming shortened V by 4 bases and J by 5 bases, and 20 bases separated the two germline ends. The CDR3 DNA reads as TGCGCCAGCAGCCCAGGGGCGCAGGGCGTCCTTTATGGCTACACCTTC. Encoded protein: CASSPGAQGVLYGYTF.

J is TRBJ1-6 and V is TRBV15; D gene uncertain. CDR1 and CDR2 from the germline V gene are LNHNV and YYDKDF (reference sequence). Trimming stripped 5 bases from V and 9 bases from J, with 11 bases between. CDR3 length: 13 amino acids. The CDR3: CATSGNPGSPLHF. DNA of the CDR3: TGTGCCACCAGCGGAAACCCGGGTTCACCCCTCCACTTT.

The chain recombines TRBV10-2 with TRBJ2-7, with 13 bases lining up with TRBD2. Germline V CDR1 and CDR2: WSHSY, SAAADI. The trim removed 4 bases at V and 13 bases at J, leaving 7 bases unmatched. This CDR3 is built from 13 residues. Written as DNA, the CDR3 is TGCGCCAGCAGTGTCACTAGCGGGGGGGGTTATTACTTC. This translates into CASSVTSGGGYYF.

As DNA, the CDR3 is TGTGCCAGCAGTCGGGACATACGAACGACTGAAGCTTTCTTT. As protein: CASSRDIRTTEAFF. The rearrangement links TRBV2 to TRBJ1-1, with D maybe TRBD1 (6 bases). The germline CDR1 and CDR2 sequences are SNHLY and FYNNEI. Trimming cost V 5 bases and J 5 bases, with 15 bases left between them. The CDR3 totals 14 residues.

The chain couples TRBV5-6 to TRBJ2-5, with 9 bases that match TRBD2. The J segment lost 1 base and the V segment lost 1 base, leaving 5 bases of the junction unmatched. Germline CDR1 is SGHDT and CDR2 is YYEEEE. The CDR3 runs 16 residues. The CDR3 sequence is CASSLLAGGPQETQYF. The CDR3 DNA reads as TGTGCCAGCAGCTTGTTGGCGGGGGGGCCCCAAGAGACCCAGTACTTC.

The chain is built from TRBV7-6 and TRBJ2-6, with no clear D. This CDR3 is built from 16 residues. Germline values: CDR1 SGHVS, CDR2 FNYEAQ. Trimming removed 5 bases from V and 0 bases from J, with 11 bases in between. For the CDR3, the DNA is TGTGCCAGCAGCGTGCGCGTGAACTCTGGGGCCAACGTCCTGACTTTC. This sequence encodes CASSVRVNSGANVLTF.

The J gene is TRBJ2-7, the V gene TRBV30; D possibly uses TRBD1 or TRBD2 (6 bases each). CDR1 is GTSNPN and CDR2 is SVGIG in the germline V gene (reference sequence). V lost 2 bases and J 2 bases, leaving 16 bases between the germline ends. The CDR3 is 15 amino acids. The CDR3 spells CAWSSQGTATYEQYF. For the CDR3, the DNA is TGTGCCTGGAGTTCCCAGGGGACTGCAACCTACGAGCAGTACTTC.

V and J are TRBV5-6 and TRBJ1-2; D uncertain. V was shortened by 0 bases and J by 8 bases, with 11 bases between the two germline ends. The CDR3 has 13 amino acids. Germline assignment: CDR1 SGHDT and CDR2 YYEEEE. The CDR3: CASSLEGLLGYTF. The CDR3 DNA sequence: TGTGCCAGCAGCTTGGAAGGGCTGTTAGGCTACACCTTC.

The CDR3 bases are TGTGCCAGCAGCCGCGGACTAGCGGGCTACAATGAGCAGTTCTTC. As protein: CASSRGLAGYNEQFF. The rearrangement links TRBV6-5 to TRBJ2-1; 11 positions agree with TRBD2. This CDR3 has 15 amino acids. The V gene end was trimmed by 6 bases and the J gene end by 3 bases; junction bases not matched to a gene: 4. Germline CDR1 is MNHEY and CDR2 is SVGAGI.

This clone came up once. This chain joins TRBV29-1 and TRBJ1-2; D ambiguous. V gave up 6 bases and J gave up 7 bases, with 15 bases separating them. CDR3 size: 12 residues. Germline V gives CDR1 SQVTM, CDR2 ANQGSEA. The CDR3 here is CSVTTTLGGYTF. The CDR3 DNA sequence: TGCAGCGTGACCACAACGTTAGGTGGCTACACCTTC.

The rearrangement joins TRBV27 to TRBJ1-1; D unresolved. V gave up 6 bases and J gave up 2 bases, with 13 bases separating them. The CDR3 contains 14 residues. The V gene's germline CDR1 is MNHEY and CDR2 SMNVEV (reference sequence). CDR3 loop: CASRVGARNTEAFF. CDR3 bases: TGTGCCAGCAGGGTGGGTGCAAGAAACACTGAAGCTTTCTTT.

The J gene is TRBJ2-3, the V gene TRBV4-3, with D possibly called TRBD1 or TRBD2 (5 bases each). The length of the CDR3 is 15 residues. Germline assignment: CDR1 LGHNA and CDR2 YSLEER. The V and J ends lost 1 base and 1 base respectively, with 9 bases between them. As DNA, the CDR3 is TGCGCCAGCAGCCAAGGGGGGTCCCGCACAGATACGCAGTATTTT. This sequence encodes CASSQGGSRTDTQYF.

This chain joins TRBV18 and TRBJ1-2; D call uncertain. The germline gives CDR1 KGHSH, CDR2 LQKENI. Trimming removed 1 base at V and 3 bases at J, with 9 bases between. This CDR3 comprises 14 residues. The CDR3 here is CASSPQGDYYGYTF. CDR3 nucleotides: TGTGCCAGCTCACCACAGGGTGACTACTATGGCTACACCTTC.

The genes are TRBV5-1 and TRBJ1-1; D gene ambiguous. In germline, CDR1 is SGHRS, CDR2 YFSETQ. The ends were cut back, 0 bases at V and 4 bases at J, with 19 bases in the middle. The CDR3 extends over 17 amino acids. The CDR3 sequence is CASSLGRLVGWGTEAFF. CDR3 nucleotide sequence: TGCGCCAGCAGCTTGGGACGTTTGGTGGGTTGGGGCACTGAAGCTTTCTTT.